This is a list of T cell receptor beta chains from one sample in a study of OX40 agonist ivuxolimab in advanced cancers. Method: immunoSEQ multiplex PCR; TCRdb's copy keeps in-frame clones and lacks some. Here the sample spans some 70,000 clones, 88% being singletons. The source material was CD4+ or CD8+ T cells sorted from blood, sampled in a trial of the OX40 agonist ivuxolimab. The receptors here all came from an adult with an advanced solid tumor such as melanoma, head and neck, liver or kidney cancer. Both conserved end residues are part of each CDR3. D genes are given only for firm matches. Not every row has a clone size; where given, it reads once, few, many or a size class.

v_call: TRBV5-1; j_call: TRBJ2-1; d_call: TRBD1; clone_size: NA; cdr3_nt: TGCGCCAGCAGCTTGGGAGGGGGCCCCTACAATGAGCAGTTCTTC; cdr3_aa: CASSLGGGPYNEQFF
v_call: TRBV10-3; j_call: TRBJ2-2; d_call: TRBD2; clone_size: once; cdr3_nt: TGTGCCATCAGTGTGTGGATTGTGGGCGGGAGGGGGAACACCGGGGAGCTGTTTTTT; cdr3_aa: CAISVWIVGGRGNTGELFF
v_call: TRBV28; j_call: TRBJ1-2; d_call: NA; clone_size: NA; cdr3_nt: TGTGCCAGCAGTTCGTCTAACTATGGCTACACCTTC; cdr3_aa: CASSSSNYGYTF
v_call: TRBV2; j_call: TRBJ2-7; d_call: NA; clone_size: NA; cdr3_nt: TGTGCCAGCAGTGACAAGGATACCTACGAGCAGTACTTC; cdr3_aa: CASSDKDTYEQYF
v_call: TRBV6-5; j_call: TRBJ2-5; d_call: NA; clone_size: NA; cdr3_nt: TGTGCCAGCAGTTACGGCTCTCAAGAGACCCAGTACTTC; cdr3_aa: CASSYGSQETQYF
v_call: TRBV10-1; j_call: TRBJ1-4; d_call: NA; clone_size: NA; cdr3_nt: TGCGCCAGCAGTGAGTCCCTTGCAACTAATGAAAAACTGTTTTTT; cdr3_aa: CASSESLATNEKLFF
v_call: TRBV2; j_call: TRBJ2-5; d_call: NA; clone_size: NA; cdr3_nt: TGTGCCAGCACCGTGGGGGGCCTCCAAGAGACCCAGTACTTC; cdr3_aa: CASTVGGLQETQYF
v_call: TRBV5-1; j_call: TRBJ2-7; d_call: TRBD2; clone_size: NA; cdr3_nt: TGCGCCAGCAGCTCGACTAGCGGGAGAACCTACGAGCAGTACTTC; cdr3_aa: CASSSTSGRTYEQYF
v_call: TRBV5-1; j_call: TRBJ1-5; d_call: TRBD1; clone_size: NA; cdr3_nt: TGCGCCAGCAGCAGGACAGGGGATTCAAATCAGCCCCAGCATTTT; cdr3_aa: CASSRTGDSNQPQHF
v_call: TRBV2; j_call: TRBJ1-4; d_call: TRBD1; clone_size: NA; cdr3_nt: TGTGCCAGCAGTGACTTACAGGGGAATGGGGAAAAACTGTTTTTT; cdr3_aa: CASSDLQGNGEKLFF